This paragraph reports one T cell receptor beta chain. The time point was: after dendritic cell vaccination, including at tumor progression/relapse. Germline V lookup: CDR1 SGHDN, CDR2 FVKESK. V lost 4 bases, J lost 5 bases, and 11 bases lay in between. The length of the CDR3 is 14 residues. These data are taken from a study of glioma-infiltrating T cells after dendritic cell vaccination. Up to about 2 ug genomic DNA was used for TCRB CDR3 amplification. The protocol was immunoSEQ multiplex PCR, while the TCRdb copy is restricted to in-frame clones and leaves out a portion. The repertoire holds 75,000 to 95,000 clones, approximately 78% seen once, with roughly 2% in the top ten.

This rearrangement joins TRBV14 to TRBJ2-2; no reliable D call. The receptor was derived from a human donor with glioblastoma. The sample consisted of blood, taken after dendritic cell vaccination. The CDR3: CASSPTHETGELFF. In nucleotides, the CDR3 is TGTGCCAGCAGCCCCACCCACGAGACCGGGGAGCTGTTTTTT.